This T cell receptor (beta chain) was obtained from a study of technical replicates of blood from several donors (dated by TCRdb to the late 2010s). The library relied on the immunoSEQ multiplex PCR assay. This is the immuneACCESS table as TCRdb keeps it, with only in-frame sequences that have V and J called. A part of the clones is gone; compared with another copy, unresolved V genes explain less than half, and the rest is unexplained. This sample lists tens of thousands of clones; over 90% were detected once. More than 0.2% of the sample goes to the ten largest clones. Comments on this clone: This receptor's antigen is unknown. It has no much larger one-base neighbor in the sample; base qualities were not kept.

Cut back by 4 bases and 0 bases, the V and J ends lie 10 bases apart. CDR1 SGHDN and CDR2 FVKESK were looked up in the germline V gene. The CDR3 starts with the cysteine, ends with the phenylalanine, and has 14 residues. CDR3 DNA only is kept here, 42 bases in frame from base 1. This receptor was identified in a human donor in good health. Sequencing used T cells isolated from PBMCs. Recombination linked TRBV14 to TRBJ2-7; TRBD2 might be the D gene, on 6 matching bases. The nucleotides read TGTGCCAGCAGCCGGGGCGGGGTCTCCTACGAGCAGTACTTC. Its protein is CASSRGGVSYEQYF.